The 3 T cell receptor beta chains below come from one sample, sequenced in a study of human T cells and chemical hapten exposure. Time point here: patch test 2, 6 weeks after DPC sensitization. Indicated treatment: therapeutic diphenylcyclopropenone sensitization with weekly scalp DPC. TCRdb independently ran MiXCR on the RACE reads; one entry per CDR3 protein. The data show some 88,000 distinct CDR3 sequences, about 10% seen once. The specimen comprised whole blood, sampled in connection with sensitization to the hapten diphenylcyclopropenone (DPC). Receptors originate from a man aged 40-55 years with alopecia areata. Some clones in this sample may be carry-over from other donors' samples.

This clonotype was counted only a few times. The V and J genes are TRBV4-2 and TRBJ1-2, with 7 bases identical to TRBD1. The CDR3 is 16 residues long. V lost 0 bases, J lost 0 bases, and 4 bases stayed unmatched. Germline lookup yields CDR1 LGHNA and CDR2 YNFKEQ. As DNA, the CDR3 is TGTGCCAGCAGCCAAGACCGACAGGGATCTAACTATGGCTACACCTTC. Protein: CASSQDRQGSNYGYTF.

This clonotype was recorded many times. The V call is TRBV2, the J call TRBJ2-1; D is uncertain. CDR1 SNHLY and CDR2 FYNNEI come from the germline V gene. The CDR3 is 15 residues long. V lost 6 bases and J lost 3, with 15 bases in between. For the CDR3, the DNA is TGTGCCAGCAGCGAAACTCGTTCCCTCTACAATGAGCAGTTCTTC. It yields the protein CASSETRSLYNEQFF.

The V gene is TRBV11-3, the J gene TRBJ2-1, with D possibly being TRBD1 or TRBD2 (5 bases each). This CDR3 is 15 amino acids long. V lost 3 bases and J 4 bases, leaving 13 bases between the germline ends. Per germline, CDR1 SGHNT and CDR2 YENEEA. The CDR3 sequence is CASSLAGTSYNEQFF. The CDR3 nucleotides read TGTGCCAGCAGCTTGGCCGGGACGTCTTACAATGAGCAGTTCTTC.